These 2 T cell receptor beta chains came from one sample sequenced in a study of breast tumors, draining lymph nodes, adjacent tissues. Breast cancer patients provided tissue from their axillary draining lymph nodes. TCRdb reanalysed the multiplex PCR reads using MiXCR and keeps one entry per CDR3 protein. This sample has about 94,000 distinct CDR3 sequences, with around 28% found just once. The specimen was axillary lymph node tissue. Every receptor here comes from a female donor with breast cancer. Some clones in this sample may be carry-over from other donors' samples.

This chain joins TRBV28 and TRBJ2-3; possible D gene TRBD2, 6 bases. The CDR3 has 15 residues. Trimming took off 5 bases at V and 1 base at J, with 13 bases between the two ends. Germline-derived CDR1 and CDR2 are MDHEN and SYDVKM. CDR3 protein: CASSPSGGGTDTQYF. The CDR3 bases are TGTGCCAGCAGTCCCAGCGGAGGGGGCACAGATACGCAGTATTTT.

This clonotype was counted at least ten times. The chain links TRBV27 to TRBJ2-3; D is uncertain. CDR3 length: 16 residues. V was shortened by 5 bases and J by 2 bases, with 17 bases between the two germline ends. The V gene's germline CDR1 is MNHEY and CDR2 SMNVEV (reference sequence). The DNA of the CDR3 is TGTGCCAGCAGTCTGTCCCAGGTTTGTGACACAGATACGCAGTATTTT. Amino acid sequence: CASSLSQVCDTDTQYF.